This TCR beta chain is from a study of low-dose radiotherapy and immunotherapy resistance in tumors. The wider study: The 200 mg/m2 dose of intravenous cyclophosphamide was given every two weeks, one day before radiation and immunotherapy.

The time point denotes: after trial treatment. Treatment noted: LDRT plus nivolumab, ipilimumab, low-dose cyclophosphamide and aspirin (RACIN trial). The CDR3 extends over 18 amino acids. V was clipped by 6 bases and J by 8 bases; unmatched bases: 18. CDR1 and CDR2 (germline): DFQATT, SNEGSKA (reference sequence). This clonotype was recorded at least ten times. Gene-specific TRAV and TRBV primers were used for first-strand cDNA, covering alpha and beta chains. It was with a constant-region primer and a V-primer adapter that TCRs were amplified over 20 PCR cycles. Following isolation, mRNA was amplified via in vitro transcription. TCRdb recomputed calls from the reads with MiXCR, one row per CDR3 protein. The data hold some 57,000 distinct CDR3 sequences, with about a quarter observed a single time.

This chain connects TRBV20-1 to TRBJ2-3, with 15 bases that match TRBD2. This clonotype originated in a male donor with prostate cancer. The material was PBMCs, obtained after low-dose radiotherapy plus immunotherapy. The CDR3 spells CSAPAGTSGGRATGTQYF. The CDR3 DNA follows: TGCAGTGCCCCAGCCGGGACTAGCGGGGGGCGAGCTACGGGTACGCAGTATTTT.